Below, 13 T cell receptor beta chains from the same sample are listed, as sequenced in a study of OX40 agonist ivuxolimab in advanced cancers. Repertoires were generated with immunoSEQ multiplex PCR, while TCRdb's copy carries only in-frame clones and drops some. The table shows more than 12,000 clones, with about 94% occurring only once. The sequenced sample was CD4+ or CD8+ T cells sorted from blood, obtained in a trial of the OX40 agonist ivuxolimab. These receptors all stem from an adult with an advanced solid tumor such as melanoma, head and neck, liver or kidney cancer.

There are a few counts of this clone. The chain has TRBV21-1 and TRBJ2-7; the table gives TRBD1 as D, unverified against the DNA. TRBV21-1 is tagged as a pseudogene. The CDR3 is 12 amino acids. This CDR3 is CASRFISYEQYF. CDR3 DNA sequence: TGTGCCAGCAGATTCATTTCCTACGAGCAGTACTTC.

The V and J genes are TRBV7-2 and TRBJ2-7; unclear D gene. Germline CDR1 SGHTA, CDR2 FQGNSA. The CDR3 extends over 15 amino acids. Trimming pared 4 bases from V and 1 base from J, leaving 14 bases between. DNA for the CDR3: TGTGCCAGCAGCTCGATTTTTGGAGCGTCCTACGAGCAGTACTTC. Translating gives CASSSIFGASYEQYF.

The CDR3 loop is CATSDVSGELFF. The CDR3 DNA reads TGTGCCACCTCGGACGTTTCCGGGGAGCTGTTTTTT. This rearrangement joins TRBV5-6 to TRBJ2-2; D gene ambiguous. Trimming cost V 9 bases and J 6 bases, with 12 bases left between them. Per germline, CDR1 SGHDT and CDR2 YYEEEE. This CDR3 comprises 12 residues.

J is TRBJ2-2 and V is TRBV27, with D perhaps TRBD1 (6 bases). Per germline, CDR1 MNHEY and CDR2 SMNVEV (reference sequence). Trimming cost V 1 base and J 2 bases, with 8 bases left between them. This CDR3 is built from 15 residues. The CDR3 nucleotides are TGTGCCAGCAGTTTATACAGGGACAACACCGGGGAGCTGTTTTTT. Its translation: CASSLYRDNTGELFF.

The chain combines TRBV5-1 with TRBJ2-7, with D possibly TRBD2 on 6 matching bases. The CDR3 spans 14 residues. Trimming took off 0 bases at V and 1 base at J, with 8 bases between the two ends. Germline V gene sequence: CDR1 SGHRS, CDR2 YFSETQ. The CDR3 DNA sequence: TGCGCCAGCAGCTTGGGGGCGGGATCCTACGAGCAGTACTTC. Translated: CASSLGAGSYEQYF.

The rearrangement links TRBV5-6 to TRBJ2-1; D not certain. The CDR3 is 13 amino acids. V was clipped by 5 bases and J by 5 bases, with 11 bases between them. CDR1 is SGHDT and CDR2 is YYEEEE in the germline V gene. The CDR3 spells CASRAGWDNEQFF. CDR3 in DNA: TGTGCCAGCAGGGCAGGATGGGACAATGAGCAGTTCTTC.

The CDR3 loop reads CASSFRTSGSGGFSGANVLTF. For the CDR3, the DNA is TGTGCCAGCAGTTTTCGGACTAGCGGGAGTGGGGGGTTCTCTGGGGCCAACGTCCTGACTTTC. The rearrangement uses TRBV28 and TRBJ2-6; 13 nucleotides align to TRBD2. V gave up 3 bases and J gave up 0 bases; unmatched junction bases: 11. This CDR3 has 21 residues. Germline V gene lookup returns CDR1 MDHEN and CDR2 SYDVKM.

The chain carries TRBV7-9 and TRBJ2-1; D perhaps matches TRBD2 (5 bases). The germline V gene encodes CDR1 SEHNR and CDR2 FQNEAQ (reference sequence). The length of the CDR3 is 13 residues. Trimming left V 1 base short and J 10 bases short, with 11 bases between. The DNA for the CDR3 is TGTGCCAGCAGCTTAGATACGGCTAGCGAGCAGTTCTTC. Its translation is CASSLDTASEQFF. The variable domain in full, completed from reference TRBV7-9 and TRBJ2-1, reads DTGVSQNPRHKITKRGQNVTFRCDPISEHNRLYWYRQTLGQGPEFLTYFQNEAQLEKSRLLSDRFSAERPKGSFSTLEIQRTEQGDSAMYLCASSLDTASEQFFGPGTRLTVL.

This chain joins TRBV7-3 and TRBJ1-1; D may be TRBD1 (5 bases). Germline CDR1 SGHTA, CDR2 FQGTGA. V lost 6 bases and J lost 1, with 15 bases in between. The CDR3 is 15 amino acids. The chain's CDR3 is CASSILGGTNTEAFF. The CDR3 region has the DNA TGTGCCAGCAGTATTCTGGGAGGGACGAACACTGAAGCTTTCTTT.

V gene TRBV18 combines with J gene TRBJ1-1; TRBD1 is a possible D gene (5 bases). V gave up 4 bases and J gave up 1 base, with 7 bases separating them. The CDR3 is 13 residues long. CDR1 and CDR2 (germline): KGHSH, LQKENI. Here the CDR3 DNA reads TGTGCCAGCTCACTCGGGGCGAACACTGAAGCTTTCTTT. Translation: CASSLGANTEAFF.

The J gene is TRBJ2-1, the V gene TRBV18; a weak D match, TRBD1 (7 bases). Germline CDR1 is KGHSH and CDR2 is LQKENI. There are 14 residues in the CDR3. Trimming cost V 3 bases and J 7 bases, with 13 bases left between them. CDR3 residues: CASSPPGGRNEQFF. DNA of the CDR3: TGTGCCAGCTCACCGCCAGGGGGGAGGAATGAGCAGTTCTTC.

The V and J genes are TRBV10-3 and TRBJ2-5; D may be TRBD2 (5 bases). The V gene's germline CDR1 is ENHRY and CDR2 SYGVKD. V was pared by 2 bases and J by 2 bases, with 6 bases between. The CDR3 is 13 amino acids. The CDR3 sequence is CAISEERQETQYF. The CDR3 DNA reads TGTGCCATCAGTGAGGAGCGGCAAGAGACCCAGTACTTC.

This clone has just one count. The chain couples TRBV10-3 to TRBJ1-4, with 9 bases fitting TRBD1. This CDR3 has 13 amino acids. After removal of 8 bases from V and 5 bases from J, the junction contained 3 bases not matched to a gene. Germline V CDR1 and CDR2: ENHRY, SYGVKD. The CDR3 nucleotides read TGTGCCATCGGGGGACAGGGAAATGAAAAACTGTTTTTT. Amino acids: CAIGGQGNEKLFF.